The 17 T cell receptor beta chains below were found in one sample sequenced in a study of blood T cell repertoires in COVID-19. Produced via immunoSEQ multiplex PCR; TCRdb's table is partial and in-frame only. This sample carries 110,000 to 150,000 clones, 80% to 90% of them seen once, and the ten largest clones take 1.7%. Input material: peripheral blood. The receptors stem from a woman between 45 and 60 years old with acute or convalescent COVID-19.

The CDR3 DNA sequence: TGTGCCAGTAGTCCCGGGACTAGGGGCTACAATGAGCAGTTCTTC. Protein product: CASSPGTRGYNEQFF. This chain links TRBV19 with TRBJ2-1, with TRBD2 matching 8 bases. Germline V gene sequence: CDR1 LNHDA, CDR2 SQIVND (reference sequence). CDR3 size: 15 residues. Trimming at V came to 5 bases and at J to 3 bases, leaving 6 bases not matched to a gene.

The V and J genes are TRBV5-1 and TRBJ2-1; TRBD1 aligns across 8 bases. CDR3 length equals 15 residues. The V and J ends lost 4 bases and 6 bases, in that order; junction bases with no gene match: 9. CDR1 is SGHRS and CDR2 is YFSETQ in the germline V gene. CDR3 residues: CASSIRQGLLNEQFF. DNA of the CDR3: TGCGCCAGCAGCATCCGACAGGGGCTGCTCAATGAGCAGTTCTTC.

This clone was seen a handful of times. V and J are TRBV5-1 and TRBJ1-4; no reliable D call. The CDR3 is 12 amino acids. Germline V gives CDR1 SGHRS, CDR2 YFSETQ. The V end lost 1 base, the J end lost 8 bases, and 6 bases lay between the germline ends. Here the CDR3 reads CASSLTREKLFF. The CDR3 bases are TGCGCCAGCAGCTTGACTCGCGAAAAACTGTTTTTT.

The gene calls are TRBV27 and TRBJ1-5; a possible D gene is TRBD1 (5 bases). Trimming removed 6 bases from V and 2 bases from J, with 11 bases in between. Germline V gives CDR1 MNHEY, CDR2 SMNVEV (reference sequence). The CDR3 is 14 residues long. CDR3 in DNA: TGTGCCAGCAGCAGGACAAGCGGCAATCAGCCCCAGCATTTT. Encoded protein: CASSRTSGNQPQHF.

J is TRBJ1-5 and V is TRBV10-3, with D unresolved. The CDR3 runs to 14 residues. V shed 3 bases and J shed 2 bases, with 8 bases lying between them. Germline assignment: CDR1 ENHRY and CDR2 SYGVKD. The CDR3 DNA reads TGTGCCATCAGTGATCGGGAGGGCAATCAGCCCCAGCATTTT. Translated, it gives CAISDREGNQPQHF.

The chain carries TRBV28 and TRBJ1-2, with 9 positions matching TRBD1. The CDR3 totals 16 residues. The V gene's germline CDR1 is MDHEN and CDR2 SYDVKM. After removal of 5 bases from V and 3 bases from J, the junction contained 10 bases not matched to a gene. CDR3 amino acids: CASSPLTGGADYGYTF. For the CDR3, the DNA is TGTGCCAGCAGTCCACTTACAGGGGGCGCGGACTATGGCTACACCTTC.

The gene calls are TRBV19 and TRBJ1-2; 8 bases are a match to TRBD1. This CDR3 is 15 amino acids long. V was clipped by 6 bases and J by 1 base; unmatched bases: 7. Germline CDR1 reads LNHDA; CDR2 reads SQIVND (reference sequence). The CDR3 protein is CASRTQGVDNYGYTF. The DNA of the CDR3 is TGTGCCAGTAGAACACAGGGGGTGGATAACTATGGCTACACCTTC. The full variable domain, its missing parts supplied by reference TRBV19 and TRBJ1-2, is DGGITQSPKYLFRKEGQNVTLSCEQNLNHDAMYWYRQDPGQGLRLIYYSQIVNDFQKGDIAEGYSVSREKKESFPLTVTSAQKNPTAFYLCASRTQGVDNYGYTFGSGTRLTVV.

The V gene is TRBV30, the J gene TRBJ2-7, with 7 nucleotides matching TRBD2. CDR1 is GTSNPN and CDR2 is SVGIG in the germline V gene (reference sequence). This CDR3 is 12 amino acids long. After removal of 4 bases from V and 3 bases from J, the junction contained 3 bases not matched to a gene. The CDR3 coding sequence is TGTGCCTGGACTAGCGGTAACTACGAGCAGTACTTC. This codes for CAWTSGNYEQYF. Full variable domain (outside the CDR3, taken from reference TRBV30 and TRBJ2-7): SQTIHQWPATLVQPVGSPLSLECTVEGTSNPNLYWYRQAAGRGLQLLFYSVGIGQISSEVPQNLSASRPQDRQFILSSKKLLLSDSGFYLCAWTSGNYEQYFGPGTRLTVT.

J is TRBJ2-3 and V is TRBV19, with TRBD2 matching over 10 bases. The CDR3 length is 14 residues. Germline loops: CDR1 LNHDA, CDR2 SQIVND (reference sequence). Trimming removed 5 bases from V and 3 bases from J; junction bases left unmatched: 2. The CDR3 loop reads CASSVSGGTDTQYF. The CDR3 DNA follows: TGTGCCAGTAGTGTTAGCGGGGGGACAGATACGCAGTATTTT.

This clone has only a few counts. This rearrangement joins TRBV24-1 to TRBJ1-4, with D unclear. CDR1 and CDR2 from the germline V gene are KGHDR and SFDVKD. With 8 bases removed from V and 16 bases from J, the gap between germline ends came to 22 bases. The CDR3 consists of 13 residues. The CDR3, as DNA: TGTGCCACCAATAGGCCCATTCCAGGAAGGCCGTTTTTT. It encodes CATNRPIPGRPFF.

The chain has TRBV3-1 (or the pseudogene TRBV3-2) and TRBJ1-1, with D maybe TRBD1 (6 bases). Trimming cost V 2 bases and J 3 bases, with 10 bases left between them. Germline CDR1 is LGHDT and CDR2 is YNNKEL (reference sequence). This CDR3 comprises 14 residues. The CDR3 coding sequence is TGTGCCAGCAGCCAATTCCCAGGGGACACTGAAGCTTTCTTT. This gives the protein CASSQFPGDTEAFF.

This sequence joins TRBV7-9 and TRBJ2-5, with 8 bases identical to TRBD1. Germline values: CDR1 SEHNR, CDR2 FQNEAQ (reference sequence). CDR3 length: 14 residues. Trimming cost V 3 bases and J 4 bases; bases outside gene matches: 4. CDR3 DNA sequence: TGTGCCAGCAGCTTCGGACAGGGCGGAGAGACCCAGTACTTC. Translation gives CASSFGQGGETQYF.

The chain couples TRBV10-3 to TRBJ2-7, with 8 positions matching TRBD1. The length of the CDR3 is 14 residues. Germline CDR1 ENHRY, CDR2 SYGVKD. With V trimmed by 4 bases and J by 3 bases, 5 bases remained unmatched. The DNA for the CDR3 is TGTGCCATCAGTGTGGGACAGGCTGTCTACGAGCAGTACTTC. It translates to CAISVGQAVYEQYF.

The V gene is TRBV4-1, the J gene TRBJ2-2; 9 positions agree with TRBD1. The CDR3 extends over 19 amino acids. Germline CDR1 reads MGHRA; CDR2 reads YSYEKL. The J segment lost 1 base and the V segment lost 2 bases, leaving 11 bases of the junction unmatched. The CDR3: CASSQLQGAGGLNTGELFF. For the CDR3, the DNA is TGCGCCAGCAGCCAACTACAGGGGGCTGGGGGACTGAACACCGGGGAGCTGTTTTTT.

The chain uses TRBV2 and TRBJ2-1; D remains unclear. Trimming left V 5 bases short and J 5 bases short, with 4 bases between. CDR1 and CDR2 (germline): SNHLY, FYNNEI. This CDR3 has 11 amino acids. CDR3 coding DNA: TGTGCCAGCAGTTACAACAATGAGCAGTTCTTC. It translates to CASSYNNEQFF.

The gene calls are TRBV7-2 and TRBJ2-1, with D perhaps TRBD1 (5 bases). The CDR3 totals 12 residues. Looked up from germline, CDR1 is SGHTA and CDR2 is FQGNSA. V lost 4 bases to trimming and J lost 11 bases, with 12 bases between them. In DNA form, the CDR3 reads TGTGCCAGCAGCTACCCCCAGGGTAAGCAGTTCTTC. It is translated as CASSYPQGKQFF.

The chain combines TRBV30 with TRBJ1-5; D call uncertain. Trimming removed 5 bases from V and 5 bases from J, with 13 bases in between. CDR1 and CDR2 from the germline V gene are GTSNPN and SVGIG (reference sequence). This CDR3 comprises 13 residues. The CDR3 DNA sequence: TGTGCCTGGGCCCGAGGGAGGGATCAGCCCCAGCATTTT. Its protein is CAWARGRDQPQHF.